This T cell receptor beta chain appears in the sequencing data of a study of OX40 agonist ivuxolimab in advanced cancers. As for the study in general: Of mixed ages from about 23 to 90 and averaging approximately 60 years, the group was roughly 83% male. Three partial responders included one hepatocellular carcinoma patient and two cutaneous melanoma patients.

Autoimmune disease history or systemic immunosuppression excluded patients. The table came from immunoSEQ multiplex PCR; TCRdb's copy has only in-frame clones and leaves some out. The sample contains 30,000 to 45,000 clones, roughly nine tenths of which appear only once. Study findings and constraints: CD4+ and CD8+ blood T cells expanded clonally by week 6 at 0.1 to 3.0 mg/kg.

CDR1 and CDR2 from the germline V gene are SEHNR and FQNEAQ (reference sequence). There are 14 residues in the CDR3. V lost 3 bases to trimming and J lost 1 base, with 9 bases between them. A remark on this clone: Antigen unknown.

The source of this sequence is an adult with an advanced solid tumor such as melanoma, head and neck, liver or kidney cancer. The chain employs TRBV7-9 and TRBJ1-1, with D hard to call. This material consisted of CD4+ or CD8+ T cells sorted from blood, taken in a trial of the OX40 agonist ivuxolimab. CDR3 sequence reads: CASSFPRPNTEAFF. The CDR3, as DNA: TGTGCCAGCAGCTTCCCCAGACCGAACACTGAAGCTTTCTTT.